This TCR beta chain emerged from a study of cytomegalovirus exposure and HLA in healthy donors. As regards this clone: Its target is not known.

The donors were members of the roughly 120-subject validation cohort (separate from the roughly 700-subject first cohort). Broader study findings: Associated with cytomegalovirus, according to the listing, were approximately 160 TCR beta chains. Rarity marked most TCR sequences, yet some public TCRs occurred in many donors.

V lost 1 base and J lost 8; bases outside the gene matches: 13. Germline lookup yields CDR1 SGHDT and CDR2 YYEEEE. The CDR3 runs 16 residues. The assay was immunoSEQ multiplex PCR, and TCRdb's table has in-frame clones only and misses some. The sample has about 340,000 clones, around 86% seen once; the top ten hold 0.7% to 0.85%. The receptor was derived from a woman aged 18-29 years in good health and CMV-seronegative. The chain carries TRBV5-6 and TRBJ1-2; 8 bases line up with TRBD1. The source material was PBMCs. The CDR3 region is CASSLWDRTYRGGYTF. Here the CDR3 DNA reads TGTGCCAGCAGCTTGTGGGACAGGACTTATAGGGGGGGCTACACCTTC.